A selection of T cell receptor beta chains follows, all from one sample in a study of cytomegalovirus exposure and HLA in healthy donors. Clones were read by immunoSEQ multiplex PCR, and TCRdb kept only the in-frame ones, dropping some. The sample consists of about 64,000 clones, approximately 90% of them appearing once. Sequenced: PBMCs. The receptors were sampled from a woman between 18 and 30 years old in good health and CMV-seronegative. The CDR3 runs from the conserved cysteine through the conserved F or W.

v_gene	j_gene	CDR3aa
TRBV9	TRBJ2-5	CASSAGGARETQYF
TRBV30	TRBJ2-7	CACDRGGYEQYF
TRBV13	TRBJ1-3	CASSSWGLSGNTIYF
TRBV27	TRBJ1-2	CASSITRSSLGYTF
TRBV15	TRBJ2-7	CATSRGTGDYEQYF
TRBV25-1	TRBJ1-2	CASSDAGVYGYTF
TRBV30	TRBJ2-7	CAWSTPRTGQLGYYEQYF
TRBV27	TRBJ2-7	CASSRQGTRADEQYF
TRBV30	TRBJ2-1	CNTPVAGVYNEQFF
TRBV30	TRBJ1-1	CACRVEGEAFF
TRBV10-3	TRBJ2-7	CAISEQNEQYF
TRBV4-2	TRBJ1-2	CASSQDTTSGTDYGYTF
TRBV25-1	TRBJ2-3	CASSYGQLTQYF
TRBV15	TRBJ1-2	CATSSILESSEGYTF
TRBV2	TRBJ2-7	CASRVVRYEQYF
TRBV2	TRBJ2-3	CASSPEASGSTDTQYF
TRBV7-7	TRBJ1-2	CASRAYFFTF
TRBV6-1	TRBJ2-7	CASSTVIEQYF
TRBV7-2	TRBJ1-2	CASSSPGGIYGYTF
TRBV15	TRBJ2-7	CATSPRGASGSIHEQYF
TRBV19	TRBJ1-6	CASSYRTEHYNSPLHF
TRBV29-1	TRBJ2-3	CSVPGTSGGAGDTQYF
TRBV28	TRBJ1-4	CASRPTGGAQNEKLFF
TRBV5-1	TRBJ1-3	CASSLLPGTGTGNTIYF
TRBV27	TRBJ1-1	CASSPEGLNTEAFF
TRBV6-4	TRBJ2-1	CASSEAGEAYNEQFF
TRBV7-9	TRBJ1-5	CASSFVLKGDTQPQHF
TRBV9	TRBJ2-1	CASSQTPGIIYNEQFF
TRBV7-9	TRBJ2-2	CASSLRGTGELFF
TRBV11-2	TRBJ2-3	CASSSPGGDTQYF
TRBV18	TRBJ2-5	CASSPAEGQETQYF
TRBV7-9	TRBJ2-3	CASSAPEDFTDTQYF
TRBV29-1	TRBJ2-3	CSVESGITDTQYF
TRBV27	TRBJ1-1	CASSFLQGSTEAFF
TRBV7-3	TRBJ2-3	CASSLNSGRYTDTQYF
TRBV7-8	TRBJ2-2	CASSQRTRPNTGELFF
TRBV6-1	TRBJ1-4	CASSEQGEKLFF
TRBV11-2	TRBJ2-2	CASSLGAGGRTGELFF
TRBV9	TRBJ1-1	CASSVGGQLNTEAFF
TRBV5-1	TRBJ2-1	CASSLAAGGPYNEQFF
TRBV7-3	TRBJ2-5	CASSHPGVAGQETQYF
TRBV29-1	TRBJ2-3	CSVFGTRVGTDTQYF
TRBV7-2	TRBJ2-7	CASSHRRWGEYSYEQYF
TRBV2	TRBJ2-1	CASSESPPRRVLYNEQFF
TRBV5-1	TRBJ1-6	CASSPYLRDRGSPLHF
TRBV4-2	TRBJ2-3	CASSQRGIGDTQYF
TRBV10-1	TRBJ2-1	CASSSSVAGGYNEQFF
TRBV2	TRBJ2-1	CASSGGLPSYNEQFF
TRBV11-2	TRBJ2-1	CASSQLTSDYNEQFF
TRBV7-3	TRBJ2-1	CASSLISGLSYNEQFF
TRBV10-1	TRBJ2-2	CASSEWGGGANTGELFF
TRBV9	TRBJ2-7	CASSNRDYTYEQYF
TRBV5-1	TRBJ1-2	CASSVSSYGYTF
TRBV19	TRBJ1-5	CASSIELAAASNQPQHF
TRBV7-9	TRBJ2-2	CASSLPGGHGELFF